These 24 T cell receptor beta chains were sequenced from one sample in a study of blood T cell repertoires in COVID-19. Produced via immunoSEQ multiplex PCR; TCRdb's table is partial and in-frame only. Of about 100,000 clones in the sample, over 90% were seen once. Sequenced input: peripheral blood. Source of these receptors: a man aged 55 to 70 with acute or convalescent COVID-19.

This sequence joins TRBV5-4 and TRBJ2-3, with D tentatively TRBD1 (6 bases). From germline, CDR1 is SGHNT and CDR2 YYREEE (reference sequence). The length of the CDR3 is 14 residues. Deletions cut 2 bases from V and 0 bases from J, with 7 bases between. CDR3 DNA: TGTGCCAGCAGCTTAGGACAGAGCACAGATACGCAGTATTTT. It is translated as CASSLGQSTDTQYF.

J is TRBJ2-3 and V is TRBV7-2; 12 bases match TRBD2. The CDR3 contains 16 residues. In germline, CDR1 is SGHTA, CDR2 FQGNSA. J lost 6 bases, V lost 7 bases, and 11 bases had no gene match. In nucleotides, the CDR3 is TGTGCCAGCACCCCAAGGGGCCTAGCGGGAGGGGATACGCAGTATTTT. This encodes CASTPRGLAGGDTQYF.

V is TRBV12-3 or TRBV12-4 and J is TRBJ1-2; D ambiguous. The germline V and J ends were trimmed by 1 base and 8 bases, with 11 bases remaining between them. The CDR3 length is 13 residues. The CDR3 loop is CASSLDGSSGYTF. CDR3 nucleotide sequence: TGTGCCAGCAGTTTAGACGGTTCTTCCGGCTACACCTTC.

V usage is TRBV6-5 and J usage is TRBJ1-3; D gene uncertain. Germline loops: CDR1 MNHEY, CDR2 SVGAGI. Between the trimmed V and J ends, which lost 8 bases and 13 bases, there was a span of 18 bases. The CDR3 has 12 residues. The CDR3 reads CASANPGGRIYF. The CDR3 nucleotides are TGTGCCAGCGCTAACCCAGGAGGCAGGATATATTTT.

This clone has only one observation. The chain couples TRBV19 to TRBJ2-1; 8 bases line up with TRBD1. V shed 1 base and J 4 bases; nucleotides not matched to a gene: 9. This CDR3 has 17 amino acids. Per germline, CDR1 LNHDA and CDR2 SQIVND (reference sequence). CDR3 amino acids: CASSIAPPGTGYNEQFF. CDR3 nucleotides: TGTGCCAGTAGTATAGCCCCTCCCGGGACAGGTTACAATGAGCAGTTCTTC.

The sample holds one count of this clone. This sequence joins TRBV28 and TRBJ2-3; no clear D. CDR3 length: 12 amino acids. V lost 6 bases and J lost 4, with 8 bases in between. Germline CDR1 and CDR2: MDHEN and SYDVKM. CDR3 nucleotides: TGTGCCAGCAGGCGGTCGGCAGATACGCAGTATTTT. Its protein product is CASRRSADTQYF.

The chain combines TRBV6-2 or TRBV6-3 with TRBJ2-7; D may be TRBD2 (7 bases). V was trimmed by 2 bases and J by 3 bases, leaving 11 bases between them. The CDR3 covers 14 residues. The germline V gene has CDR1 MNHEY and CDR2 SVGEGT. The CDR3 coding sequence is TGTGCCAGCAGTTACGGGGGGGCCGACTACGAGCAGTACTTC. Protein product: CASSYGGADYEQYF.

This clone was detected a few times. The chain employs TRBV2 and TRBJ2-7; the match to TRBD2 covers 11 bases. Germline trimming cut 6 bases from V and 0 bases from J; bases unmatched to any gene: 10. The germline gives CDR1 SNHLY, CDR2 FYNNEI. This CDR3 comprises 17 residues. CDR3 nucleotides: TGTGCCAGCAGATTTCTAGCGGGAGGATCGAGCTCCTACGAGCAGTACTTC. It specifies CASRFLAGGSSSYEQYF.

The chain links TRBV18 to TRBJ2-2; a weak D match, TRBD1 (6 bases). This CDR3 contains 15 residues. Germline V lookup: CDR1 KGHSH, CDR2 LQKENI. Trimming pared 1 base from V and 1 base from J, leaving 7 bases between. CDR3 DNA sequence: TGTGCCAGCTCACCACAGGGGGTGAACACCGGGGAGCTGTTTTTT. Protein: CASSPQGVNTGELFF.

In its sample, this clone was seen once. The chain links TRBV7-3 to TRBJ2-1; 11 nucleotides line up with TRBD2. The CDR3 sequence is 19 residues long. Germline lookup yields CDR1 SGHTA and CDR2 FQGTGA. The ends lost 1 base at V and 5 bases at J; junction bases unmatched: 13. CDR3 region: CASSLSPPRTSGPDNEQFF. The CDR3 DNA sequence: TGTGCCAGCAGCTTAAGCCCCCCTCGGACTAGCGGGCCCGACAATGAGCAGTTCTTC.

The DNA for the CDR3 is TGTGCCAGCAGTTTAGGTTCTGCGGTGAGCTCCTACGAGCAGTACTTC. This codes for CASSLGSAVSSYEQYF. The rearrangement uses TRBV6-2 or TRBV6-3 and TRBJ2-7; no definite D call. Trimming pared 4 bases from V and 0 bases from J, leaving 16 bases between. Per germline, CDR1 MNHEY and CDR2 SVGEGT. This CDR3 contains 16 residues.

This clone came up once. The CDR3 loop is CASSAKGLEADTQYF. CDR3 nucleotides: TGTGCCAGCAGCGCAAAGGGTTTGGAGGCAGATACGCAGTATTTT. The chain combines TRBV7-3 with TRBJ2-3; weak D call: TRBD2 (5 bases). V was clipped by 5 bases and J by 4 bases, with 16 bases between them. There are 15 residues in the CDR3. Germline V lookup: CDR1 SGHTA, CDR2 FQGTGA.

The J gene is TRBJ2-5, the V gene TRBV28, with 11 nucleotides matching TRBD1. Germline V gene sequence: CDR1 MDHEN, CDR2 SYDVKM. J gave up 1 base and V 6 bases, and 7 bases lay outside the gene matches. CDR3 length equals 16 residues. This CDR3 is CASSHWTGGSQETQYF. As DNA, the CDR3 is TGTGCCAGCAGCCATTGGACAGGGGGCTCCCAAGAGACCCAGTACTTC.

The chain links TRBV11-2 to TRBJ1-1; no clear D. Trimming stripped 1 base from V and 1 base from J, with 10 bases between. Per germline, CDR1 SGHAT and CDR2 FQNNGV. This CDR3 has 15 residues. The CDR3 bases are TGTGCCAGCAGCTTAGTTGAATCAGGGAACACTGAAGCTTTCTTT. Its translation is CASSLVESGNTEAFF. Drawing the rest from reference TRBV11-2 and TRBJ1-1, the complete variable domain is EAGVAQSPRYKIIEKRQSVAFWCNPISGHATLYWYQQILGQGPKLLIQFQNNGVVDDSQLPKDRFSAERLKGVDSTLKIQPAKLEDSAVYLCASSLVESGNTEAFFGQGTRLTVV.

Only one count was recorded for this clone. The chain couples TRBV4-2 to TRBJ2-3, with D possibly matching TRBD1 (6 bases). The germline gives CDR1 LGHNA, CDR2 YNFKEQ. The CDR3 is 14 amino acids. Trimming left V 1 base short and J 3 bases short, with 8 bases between. CDR3 in amino acids: CASSQGGQTDTQYF. CDR3 in DNA: TGTGCCAGCAGCCAAGGTGGACAGACAGATACGCAGTATTTT.

The V call is TRBV9, the J call TRBJ2-2; TRBD2 might be the D (6 bases). The V and J ends lost 4 bases and 8 bases respectively, with 18 bases between them. This CDR3 has 15 residues. Germline CDR1 reads SGDLS; CDR2 reads YYNGEE. The CDR3, as DNA: TGTGCCAGCAGCCTGGGACGGGAGACGTGGGGGGAGCTGTTTTTT. Amino acid sequence: CASSLGRETWGELFF.

CDR3 sequence reads: CASSPTDSPNYGYTF. Written as DNA, the CDR3 is TGTGCCAGCTCACCGACGGACAGCCCTAACTATGGCTACACCTTC. The rearrangement uses TRBV18 and TRBJ1-2, with D tentatively TRBD1 (6 bases). The V end lost 3 bases, the J end lost 0 bases, and 11 bases lay between the germline ends. Germline loops: CDR1 KGHSH, CDR2 LQKENI. There are 15 residues in the CDR3.

V usage is TRBV18 and J usage is TRBJ1-4; D is uncertain. Trimming took 3 bases from V and 7 from J, leaving 21 bases between them. The CDR3 consists of 17 residues. Per the germline V gene, CDR1 is KGHSH and CDR2 is LQKENI. CDR3 DNA: TGTGCCAGCTCACCCTTTGTAATCACGGGTGGCACTGAAAAACTGTTTTTT. It codes for CASSPFVITGGTEKLFF.

In this sample, this clone turned up once. The chain combines TRBV27 with TRBJ2-1; 8 nucleotides match TRBD2. The J segment lost 0 bases and the V segment lost 5 bases, leaving 6 bases of the junction unmatched. From germline, CDR1 is MNHEY and CDR2 SMNVEV (reference sequence). CDR3 size: 16 residues. The CDR3 nucleotides read TGTGCCAGCAGTACTATAGCGGGGAGCTCCTACAATGAGCAGTTCTTC. Translation: CASSTIAGSSYNEQFF.

J is TRBJ2-5 and V is TRBV10-3; 7 bases agree with TRBD1. Germline V lookup: CDR1 ENHRY, CDR2 SYGVKD. V lost 11 bases, J lost 0 bases, and 3 bases stayed unmatched. There are 12 residues in the CDR3. CDR3 residues: CASGQNQETQYF. The DNA for the CDR3 is TGTGCCTCGGGACAGAACCAAGAGACCCAGTACTTC.

This clone was counted between two and nine times. This rearrangement joins TRBV19 to TRBJ2-1; D perhaps matches TRBD2 (5 bases). V was cut by 7 bases and J by 3 bases, with 19 bases left in between. CDR1 is LNHDA and CDR2 is SQIVND in the germline V gene (reference sequence). The CDR3 loop spans 16 amino acids. The CDR3 protein is CASTPTGTRDYNEQFF. For the CDR3, the DNA is TGTGCCAGTACCCCGACCGGTACTAGAGACTACAATGAGCAGTTCTTC. The variable domain in full, with the rest retrieved from reference TRBV19 and TRBJ2-1, is DGGITQSPKYLFRKEGQNVTLSCEQNLNHDAMYWYRQDPGQGLRLIYYSQIVNDFQKGDIAEGYSVSREKKESFPLTVTSAQKNPTAFYLCASTPTGTRDYNEQFFGPGTRLTVL.

The chain carries TRBV4-2 and TRBJ1-6; 11 nucleotides match TRBD1. CDR3 length equals 17 residues. Unmatched junction bases numbered 11, after V lost 4 bases and J lost 9 bases. Germline CDR1 and CDR2: LGHNA and YNFKEQ. CDR3 sequence reads: CASSPRGQGQGVSPLHF. The CDR3 DNA reads as TGTGCCAGCAGCCCTCGAGGGCAGGGACAGGGGGTTTCACCCCTCCACTTT.

This clone has a single count. The rearrangement links TRBV20-1 to TRBJ1-1; D remains unclear. Germline CDR1 reads DFQATT; CDR2 reads SNEGSKA (reference sequence). This CDR3 has 12 residues. V lost 3 bases and J lost 10, with 15 bases in between. The CDR3 region is CSASSARLAAFF. The DNA for the CDR3 is TGCAGTGCTAGTTCGGCGAGGCTTGCAGCTTTCTTT.

Written as DNA, the CDR3 is TGTGCCAGCAGCCACCACGGCCGGGACAGGAGATCCTACGAGCAGTACTTC. Translated, it gives CASSHHGRDRRSYEQYF. The chain couples TRBV14 to TRBJ2-7; TRBD1 matches 8 bases. V gave up 3 bases and J gave up 1 base; unmatched junction bases: 11. Looked up from germline, CDR1 is SGHDN and CDR2 is FVKESK. There are 17 residues in the CDR3.